These 23 T cell receptor beta chains share one sample of origin, sequenced in a study of OX40 agonist ivuxolimab in advanced cancers. Sequencing was performed with immunoSEQ multiplex PCR; in TCRdb, only in-frame clones are kept and a portion is missing. The sample shows about 70,000 clones, around nine tenths of them seen only once. Sequenced here: CD4+ or CD8+ T cells sorted from blood, sampled in a trial of the OX40 agonist ivuxolimab. These receptors all come from an adult with an advanced solid tumor such as melanoma, head and neck, liver or kidney cancer.

The chain carries TRBV2 and TRBJ2-1, with D maybe TRBD2 (5 bases). Germline lookup yields CDR1 SNHLY and CDR2 FYNNEI. V dropped 5 bases and J dropped 0 bases, with 14 bases sitting between them. This CDR3 has 16 amino acids. The CDR3 DNA sequence: TGTGCCAGCAGTCCTCTAGGAGCGGACTCCTACAATGAGCAGTTCTTC. Its protein is CASSPLGADSYNEQFF.

This CDR3 reads CASSIVGGVTGANVLTF. The CDR3 DNA reads as TGTGCCAGTAGTATAGTGGGAGGGGTGACTGGGGCCAACGTCCTGACTTTC. This rearrangement joins TRBV19 to TRBJ2-6; 7 nucleotides agree with TRBD2. This CDR3 has 17 residues. The J segment lost 2 bases and the V segment lost 1 base, leaving 5 bases of the junction unmatched. Germline-derived CDR1 and CDR2 are LNHDA and SQIVND (reference sequence).

This chain joins TRBV4-2 and TRBJ2-1; TRBD2 matches at 15 bases. The CDR3 sequence is 17 residues long. J was trimmed by 10 bases and V by 3 bases; bases with no gene match: 10. The germline gives CDR1 LGHNA, CDR2 YNFKEQ. CDR3 nucleotide sequence: TGTGCCAGCAGCCAGCAAGGGACTAGCGGGGGGCCCGCGGAGCAGTTCTTC. Translating it yields CASSQQGTSGGPAEQFF.

The J gene is TRBJ2-4, the V gene TRBV4-1; TRBD2 agrees at 11 bases. Per the germline V gene, CDR1 is MGHRA and CDR2 is YSYEKL. The CDR3 has 18 residues. The J segment lost 1 base and the V segment lost 2 bases, leaving 7 bases of the junction unmatched. CDR3: CASSQLAGGAVAKNIQYF. CDR3 bases: TGCGCCAGCAGCCAACTAGCGGGAGGTGCGGTCGCCAAAAACATTCAGTACTTC.

The V call is TRBV4-1, the J call TRBJ1-1; 9 bases match TRBD1. V was clipped by 6 bases and J by 1 base; unmatched bases: 12. This CDR3 region has 17 residues. Germline V gene data show CDR1 as MGHRA and CDR2 as YSYEKL. The CDR3 spells CASSQQGAQTSNTEAFF. Here the CDR3 DNA reads TGCGCCAGCAGTCAACAGGGGGCCCAAACTTCGAACACTGAAGCTTTCTTT.

With regard to this clone: One end of the junction varies from germline; a read error may be responsible. The chain carries TRBV6-6 and TRBJ1-2, with 7 nucleotides matching TRBD1. Per germline, CDR1 MNHNY and CDR2 SVGAGI (reference sequence). The CDR3 runs to 15 residues. The DNA of the CDR3 is TGTGCCAGCAATTACGGGACAGCAACTAACTATGGCTACACCTTC. It translates to CASNYGTATNYGYTF.

This rearrangement joins TRBV19 to TRBJ1-1, with a tentative D call TRBD1 (6 bases). Germline CDR1 and CDR2: LNHDA and SQIVND (reference sequence). Trimming cost V 0 bases and J 5 bases, with 13 bases left between them. The CDR3 sequence is 15 residues long. CDR3 nucleotides: TGTGCCAGTAGTATAGACACAGGGAGACTAACTGAAGCTTTCTTT. Its translation: CASSIDTGRLTEAFF.

The chain couples TRBV7-9 to TRBJ1-5; 9 bases align to TRBD1. This CDR3 is 15 amino acids long. With V trimmed by 5 bases and J by 4 bases, 6 bases remained unmatched. Germline-derived CDR1 and CDR2 are SEHNR and FQNEAQ (reference sequence). The CDR3 DNA reads as TGTGCCAGCAGCCCCCCGGGACAGGGAAATCAGCCCCAGCATTTT. It encodes CASSPPGQGNQPQHF.

J is TRBJ2-7 and V is TRBV6-1; D possibly uses TRBD1 or TRBD2 (5 bases each). This CDR3 contains 15 residues. The germline gives CDR1 MNHNS, CDR2 SASEGT. V was cut by 6 bases and J by 1 base, with 16 bases left in between. The CDR3 DNA follows: TGTGCCAGCAGGGAATGGGGGAGTGGGTCCTACGAGCAGTACTTC. Its protein product is CASREWGSGSYEQYF.

This chain uses TRBV5-1 with TRBJ2-3; D possibly corresponds to TRBD2 (6 bases). The germline gives CDR1 SGHRS, CDR2 YFSETQ. This CDR3 has 16 residues. Between the trimmed V and J ends, which lost 5 bases and 0 bases, there was a span of 16 bases. CDR3 DNA: TGCGCCAGCAGGACAACCGTCGGGAGTAGCACAGATACGCAGTATTTT. Protein: CASRTTVGSSTDTQYF. The variable domain in full, with the rest retrieved from reference TRBV5-1 and TRBJ2-3, is KAGVTQTPRYLIKTRGQQVTLSCSPISGHRSVSWYQQTPGQGLQFLFEYFSETQRNKGNFPGRFSGRQFSNSRSEMNVSTLELGDSALYLCASRTTVGSSTDTQYFGPGTRLTVL.

The rearrangement uses TRBV10-1 and TRBJ2-7, with D tentatively TRBD1 (8 bases). V shed 8 bases and J shed 7 bases, with 18 bases lying between them. Germline V gives CDR1 WNHNN, CDR2 SYGVQD (reference sequence). This CDR3 has 13 amino acids. The CDR3 DNA reads TGCGCCAGCTCCGGACAGGGAGGGAGGGAGCAGTACTTC. It is translated as CASSGQGGREQYF.

The chain combines TRBV2 with TRBJ1-1, with 11 nucleotides matching TRBD1. Germline-derived CDR1 and CDR2 are SNHLY and FYNNEI. The CDR3 is 17 amino acids. J gave up 3 bases and V 1 base, and 7 bases lay outside the gene matches. The CDR3 protein is CASSEGTGGKGYTEAFF. CDR3 DNA: TGTGCCAGCAGTGAAGGGACAGGGGGCAAAGGATACACTGAAGCTTTCTTT. Based on the CDR3 plus reference TRBV2 and TRBJ1-1, the full variable domain is EPEVTQTPSHQVTQMGQEVILRCVPISNHLYFYWYRQILGQKVEFLVSFYNNEISEKSEIFDDQFSVERPDGSNFTLKIRSTKLEDSAMYFCASSEGTGGKGYTEAFFGQGTRLTVV.

The chain couples TRBV5-1 to TRBJ2-7, with 8 positions matching TRBD2. The CDR3 spans 14 residues. The germline V gene has CDR1 SGHRS and CDR2 YFSETQ. V lost 4 bases to trimming and J lost 3 bases; unmatched junction nucleotides: 6. Here the CDR3 reads CASSPTSVSYEQYF. CDR3 nucleotides: TGCGCCAGCAGCCCGACTAGCGTCAGCTACGAGCAGTACTTC.

The chain couples TRBV6-5 to TRBJ2-3, with 10 bases matching TRBD1. The V and J ends lost 5 bases and 2 bases, in that order; junction bases with no gene match: 4. Germline CDR1 is MNHEY and CDR2 is SVGAGI. The CDR3 length is 15 residues. CDR3 loop: CASSRGTGATDTQYF. The CDR3, as DNA: TGTGCCAGCAGTCGTGGGACAGGGGCCACAGATACGCAGTATTTT.

This chain uses TRBV7-2 with TRBJ2-3; D is unclear. V gave up 1 base and J gave up 2 bases, with 10 bases separating them. Per germline, CDR1 SGHTA and CDR2 FQGNSA. CDR3 length: 15 residues. Here the CDR3 reads CASSLGSANTDTQYF. Here the CDR3 DNA reads TGTGCCAGCAGCTTAGGGTCAGCAAACACAGATACGCAGTATTTT. Variable domain in full (rest from reference TRBV7-2 and TRBJ2-3): GAGVSQSPSNKVTEKGKDVELRCDPISGHTALYWYRQSLGQGLEFLIYFQGNSAPDKSGLPSDRFSAERTGGSVSTLTIQRTQQEDSAVYLCASSLGSANTDTQYFGPGTRLTVL.

This clone was picked up a small number of times. The CDR3 here is CASSLSGDSAQYF. The CDR3 coding sequence is TGTGCCAGCAGCTTATCAGGGGATAGTGCCCAGTACTTC. The chain carries TRBV11-3 and TRBJ2-5, with D maybe TRBD1 (6 bases). Trimming stripped 2 bases from V and 9 bases from J, with 13 bases between. CDR1 and CDR2 (germline): SGHNT, YENEEA. This CDR3 spans 13 amino acids.

The chain is built from TRBV6-1 and TRBJ2-3; a weak D match, TRBD1 (5 bases). Per germline, CDR1 MNHNS and CDR2 SASEGT. The CDR3 is 13 residues long. Trimming stripped 4 bases from V and 5 bases from J, with 10 bases between. CDR3: CASSGLTGDTQYF. The CDR3 DNA is TGTGCCAGCAGTGGGCTCACAGGAGATACGCAGTATTTT.

The chain's CDR3 is CASREGDWMNTEAFF. CDR3 bases: TGTGCCAGCAGGGAGGGGGATTGGATGAACACTGAAGCTTTCTTT. V and J are TRBV27 and TRBJ1-1; the D gene is possibly TRBD1 (6 bases). Trimming stripped 6 bases from V and 0 bases from J, with 14 bases between. This CDR3 is 15 amino acids long. Germline V gene lookup returns CDR1 MNHEY and CDR2 SMNVEV (reference sequence).

This clone was counted between two and nine times. V and J are TRBV7-2 and TRBJ2-1; possible D gene TRBD1, 7 bases. Trimming took 5 bases from V and 5 from J, leaving 19 bases between them. This CDR3 comprises 16 residues. CDR1 SGHTA and CDR2 FQGNSA come from the germline V gene. The CDR3 sequence is CASSPSETGTHNEQFF. In DNA, the CDR3 is TGTGCCAGCAGCCCATCGGAGACAGGGACTCACAATGAGCAGTTCTTC.

The rearrangement joins TRBV19 to TRBJ2-2; tentatively, D is TRBD1 or TRBD2 (5 bases each). The CDR3 spans 16 residues. Germline lookup yields CDR1 LNHDA and CDR2 SQIVND (reference sequence). Trimming pared 4 bases from V and 3 bases from J, leaving 15 bases between. CDR3 sequence: CASSRGSDFYTGELFF. The DNA for the CDR3 is TGTGCCAGTAGTAGGGGGTCCGACTTTTACACCGGGGAGCTGTTTTTT.

The rearrangement joins TRBV16 to TRBJ2-5, with 11 bases that match TRBD2. With V trimmed by 4 bases and J by 2 bases, 3 bases remained unmatched. The CDR3 runs to 15 residues. The germline V gene encodes CDR1 KGHSY and CDR2 FQNENV. The CDR3, as DNA: TGTGCCAGCAGCCCAGGGACTAGCGGACAAGAGACCCAGTACTTC. This sequence encodes CASSPGTSGQETQYF.

This clone was detected only once. The rearrangement uses TRBV19 and TRBJ1-5; unclear D gene. The V and J ends lost 2 bases and 1 base respectively, with 9 bases between them. The germline CDR1 and CDR2 sequences are LNHDA and SQIVND (reference sequence). The CDR3 has 15 amino acids. CDR3 in amino acids: CASSISDGSNQPQHF. The CDR3 DNA follows: TGTGCCAGTAGTATATCAGATGGGAGCAATCAGCCCCAGCATTTT.

V and J are TRBV6-5 and TRBJ2-3; D is perhaps TRBD2 (6 bases). The CDR3 extends over 16 amino acids. Trimming took 2 bases from V and 0 from J, leaving 12 bases between them. CDR1 and CDR2 from the germline V gene are MNHEY and SVGAGI. The CDR3 bases are TGTGCCAGCAGTTACCATGGGACTCCTAGCACAGATACGCAGTATTTT. Translated, it gives CASSYHGTPSTDTQYF.